One and the same sample provided the 30 T cell receptor beta chains below, sequenced in a study of cytomegalovirus exposure and HLA in healthy donors. The study ran its PCR with 60 Vbeta and 13 Jbeta primers. TCRdb's copy holds only in-frame clones and misses some; the assay was immunoSEQ multiplex PCR. Its listing shows about 210,000 clones. Sequencing used PBMCs. Receptors were obtained from a woman in her twenties or thirties in good health and CMV-seropositive.

The V and J genes are TRBV6-5 and TRBJ1-1, with D perhaps TRBD1 (6 bases). V was trimmed by 7 bases and J by 8 bases, leaving 20 bases between them. This CDR3 has 14 residues. The V gene's germline CDR1 is MNHEY and CDR2 SVGAGI. CDR3 sequence (DNA): TGTGCCAGCAATCCTACAGGGAAAGGGCGCGAAGCTTTCTTT. Protein product: CASNPTGKGREAFF.

To note about this clone: The identical CDR3 is also encoded by other nucleotide sequences in the sample. The chain uses TRBV6-5 and TRBJ1-4; D gene ambiguous. The CDR3 is 15 amino acids. V was trimmed by 6 bases and J by 0 bases, leaving 11 bases between them. Germline lookup yields CDR1 MNHEY and CDR2 SVGAGI. As DNA, the CDR3 is TGTGCCAGCAGCCGGACTCCAGCAACTAATGAAAAACTGTTTTTT. It yields the protein CASSRTPATNEKLFF.

The rearrangement links TRBV5-1 to TRBJ2-2; D ambiguous. CDR3 length equals 14 residues. The V gene lost 2 bases and the J gene lost 0 bases, with 5 bases spanning the gap. Germline loops: CDR1 SGHRS, CDR2 YFSETQ. CDR3 DNA sequence: TGCGCCAGCAGCTTAGGAGCGAACACCGGGGAGCTGTTTTTT. It yields the protein CASSLGANTGELFF.

This chain connects TRBV7-2 to TRBJ1-3; no firm D call. This CDR3 is 16 amino acids long. With 5 bases removed from V and 0 bases from J, the gap between germline ends came to 14 bases. The germline gives CDR1 SGHTA, CDR2 FQGNSA. CDR3 bases: TGTGCCAGCAGCCCAATGGGAGCACGCTCTGGAAACACCATATATTTT. This codes for CASSPMGARSGNTIYF.

J is TRBJ1-5 and V is TRBV19; possibly TRBD1 for D (5 bases). The V gene lost 11 bases and the J gene lost 5 bases, with 13 bases spanning the gap. Germline V gene sequence: CDR1 LNHDA, CDR2 SQIVND (reference sequence). This CDR3 is 12 amino acids long. The CDR3 is CAAGTDYQPQHF. As DNA, the CDR3 is TGTGCCGCGGGGACTGACTATCAGCCCCAGCATTTT.

The rearrangement joins TRBV5-4 to TRBJ1-1; 7 nucleotides align to TRBD1. The CDR3 consists of 14 residues. Germline CDR1 reads SGHNT; CDR2 reads YYREEE (reference sequence). Germline trimming cut 6 bases from V and 4 bases from J; bases unmatched to any gene: 9. DNA for the CDR3: TGTGCCAGCACCATGGGGACAGCGGCCACTGAAGCTTTCTTT. Its translation is CASTMGTAATEAFF.

The chain has TRBV10-3 and TRBJ1-5; D remains unclear. The CDR3 has 13 residues. The V end lost 2 bases, the J end lost 10 bases, and 12 bases lay between the germline ends. From germline, CDR1 is ENHRY and CDR2 SYGVKD. CDR3 bases: TGTGCCATCAGTGAGGCAGGAAAGGCCCCCCAGCATTTT. It is translated as CAISEAGKAPQHF.

The gene calls are TRBV4-1 and TRBJ2-3, with no clear D. CDR3 length: 12 amino acids. V lost 4 bases to trimming and J lost 6 bases, with 8 bases between them. The germline V gene encodes CDR1 MGHRA and CDR2 YSYEKL. This CDR3 is CASSLEADTQYF. CDR3 nucleotides: TGCGCCAGCAGCCTAGAGGCCGATACGCAGTATTTT.

The chain links TRBV6-5 to TRBJ2-5; 8 nucleotides match TRBD1. Trimming removed 4 bases from V and 4 bases from J; junction bases left unmatched: 5. CDR1 and CDR2 (germline): MNHEY, SVGAGI. The length of the CDR3 is 14 residues. The CDR3 DNA follows: TGTGCCAGCAGTTTTCGACAGGGGATAGAGACCCAGTACTTC. This translates into CASSFRQGIETQYF.

The rearrangement links TRBV6-4 to TRBJ1-2; 7 bases match TRBD1. After removal of 4 bases from V and 2 bases from J, the junction contained 4 bases not matched to a gene. CDR1 is MRHNA and CDR2 is SNTAGT in the germline V gene. This CDR3 comprises 14 residues. The CDR3 coding sequence is TGTGCCAGCAGTGTTTCGGGACAGAACTATGGCTACACCTTC. Protein product: CASSVSGQNYGYTF.

V and J are TRBV5-1 and TRBJ1-1, with TRBD1 matching 7 bases. Unmatched junction bases numbered 8, after V lost 4 bases and J lost 5 bases. The CDR3 loop spans 14 amino acids. Germline V lookup: CDR1 SGHRS, CDR2 YFSETQ. The CDR3 loop is CASSLETGRTEAFF. CDR3 bases: TGCGCCAGCAGCCTAGAGACAGGGCGGACTGAAGCTTTCTTT.

As DNA, the CDR3 is TGCAGCGTTGTCTACCGGACAGGGGGCGATCGGTTCTTC. Protein sequence: CSVVYRTGGDRFF. This rearrangement joins TRBV29-1 to TRBJ2-1, with TRBD1 identical over 11 bases. Losses at the gene ends were 4 bases for V and 15 bases for J; bases not matched to a gene: 11. Germline CDR1 is SQVTM and CDR2 is ANQGSEA. This CDR3 has 13 amino acids.

The gene calls are TRBV18 and TRBJ1-1, with TRBD1 matching over 8 bases. Trimming removed 8 bases from V and 0 bases from J; junction bases left unmatched: 8. The V gene's germline CDR1 is KGHSH and CDR2 LQKENI. The CDR3 loop spans 15 amino acids. The DNA for the CDR3 is TGTGCCAGCCAAGGACAGGGCGACCTGAACACTGAAGCTTTCTTT. It codes for CASQGQGDLNTEAFF.

V gene TRBV10-1 combines with J gene TRBJ2-7, with 12 bases lining up with TRBD2. After removal of 3 bases from V and 2 bases from J, the junction contained 2 bases not matched to a gene. Germline V CDR1 and CDR2: WNHNN, SYGVQD (reference sequence). This CDR3 is built from 15 residues. The CDR3 is CASSDLAGGTYEQYF. The CDR3 bases are TGCGCCAGCAGTGACCTAGCGGGAGGGACCTACGAGCAGTACTTC.

The genes are TRBV5-1 and TRBJ1-4, with D hard to call. CDR3 length equals 15 residues. V lost 0 bases to trimming and J lost 2 bases, with 8 bases between them. Germline CDR1 is SGHRS and CDR2 is YFSETQ. The DNA of the CDR3 is TGCGCCAGCAGCTTGGGACTTAGTACTAATGAAAAACTGTTTTTT. This encodes CASSLGLSTNEKLFF. Drawing the rest from reference TRBV5-1 and TRBJ1-4, the complete variable domain is KAGVTQTPRYLIKTRGQQVTLSCSPISGHRSVSWYQQTPGQGLQFLFEYFSETQRNKGNFPGRFSGRQFSNSRSEMNVSTLELGDSALYLCASSLGLSTNEKLFFGSGTQLSVL.

The gene calls are TRBV7-8 and TRBJ1-5; no definite D call. Germline CDR1 reads SGHVS; CDR2 reads FQNEAQ. The CDR3 has 15 residues. V was cut by 4 bases and J by 2 bases, with 12 bases left in between. The CDR3 DNA sequence: TGTGCCAGCAGCTCTCAGACACTTGGCAATCAGCCCCAGCATTTT. It specifies CASSSQTLGNQPQHF.

The CDR3 sequence: CASSQEWDRGGYTF. The CDR3, as DNA: TGCGCCAGCAGCCAAGAATGGGACAGAGGTGGCTACACCTTC. The chain has TRBV4-1 and TRBJ1-2, with TRBD1 matching over 7 bases. Germline trimming cut 0 bases from V and 7 bases from J; bases unmatched to any gene: 5. CDR3 length: 14 amino acids. Germline V CDR1 and CDR2: MGHRA, YSYEKL.

J is TRBJ2-1 and V is TRBV7-2; 10 bases match TRBD2. Germline V CDR1 and CDR2: SGHTA, FQGNSA. This CDR3 is 16 amino acids long. The ends lost 1 base at V and 8 bases at J; junction bases unmatched: 8. The CDR3 is CASSLGSSGSLDEQFF. Here the CDR3 DNA reads TGTGCCAGCAGCTTAGGGTCTAGCGGGAGCCTTGATGAGCAGTTCTTC.

The rearrangement uses TRBV9 and TRBJ2-7; D is ambiguous. This CDR3 region has 14 residues. Per germline, CDR1 SGDLS and CDR2 YYNGEE. V was cut by 2 bases and J by 0 bases, with 9 bases left in between. The DNA for the CDR3 is TGTGCCAGCAGCGTGACACCGGTCTCCTACGAGCAGTACTTC. It is translated as CASSVTPVSYEQYF.

The chain uses TRBV28 and TRBJ2-7, with TRBD1 matching over 7 bases. This CDR3 has 16 residues. CDR1 and CDR2 from the germline V gene are MDHEN and SYDVKM. Trimming removed 4 bases from V and 7 bases from J; junction bases left unmatched: 16. CDR3 residues: CASSSSGQVRLGEQYF. In DNA form, the CDR3 reads TGTGCCAGCAGTTCCTCCGGACAGGTTCGTTTGGGGGAGCAGTACTTC.

The rearrangement links TRBV6-5 to TRBJ2-7; D call uncertain. The germline V gene has CDR1 MNHEY and CDR2 SVGAGI. The germline V and J ends were trimmed by 0 bases and 0 bases, with 12 bases remaining between them. The CDR3 sequence is 16 residues long. The chain's CDR3 is CASSYSKGRYSYEQYF. The CDR3 nucleotides read TGTGCCAGCAGTTACTCGAAAGGCAGGTACTCCTACGAGCAGTACTTC.

In nucleotides, the CDR3 is TGCGCCAGCAGCCGGGATGGTAATACGCAGTATTTT. This codes for CASSRDGNTQYF. The rearrangement uses TRBV5-1 and TRBJ2-3; TRBD2 is a possible D gene (5 bases). Germline V gene data show CDR1 as SGHRS and CDR2 as YFSETQ. V dropped 4 bases and J dropped 7 bases, with 10 bases sitting between them. The CDR3 runs 12 residues.

J is TRBJ1-1 and V is TRBV30; no firm D call. The V end lost 2 bases, the J end lost 4 bases, and 14 bases lay between the germline ends. CDR1 GTSNPN and CDR2 SVGIG come from the germline V gene (reference sequence). This CDR3 region has 14 residues. This CDR3 reads CAWSSKEGSTEAFF. In nucleotides, the CDR3 is TGTGCCTGGAGTAGTAAGGAGGGTTCCACTGAAGCTTTCTTT.

The chain has TRBV18 and TRBJ1-1; 9 nucleotides agree with TRBD1. J lost 1 base, V lost 2 bases, and 5 bases had no gene match. The CDR3 sequence is 16 residues long. The V gene's germline CDR1 is KGHSH and CDR2 LQKENI. The CDR3 reads CASSPGTGRSNTEAFF. The CDR3 region has the DNA TGTGCCAGCTCACCAGGGACAGGGCGATCGAACACTGAAGCTTTCTTT.

The CDR3 region has the DNA TGTGCCAGCAGCTTCCGCTCTAAGCGGGGGGAAACGTCCTACAATGAGCAGTTCTTC. This sequence encodes CASSFRSKRGETSYNEQFF. J is TRBJ2-1 and V is TRBV7-9; TRBD2 matches at 9 bases. Germline CDR1 is SEHNR and CDR2 is FQNEAQ (reference sequence). CDR3 length equals 19 residues. The V segment lost 3 bases and the J segment 1 base; nucleotides outside the gene matches: 13.

This CDR3 reads CASSLPREPTYEQYF. The CDR3 DNA sequence: TGTGCCAGCAGTTTACCACGGGAGCCAACCTACGAGCAGTACTTC. V and J are TRBV28 and TRBJ2-7, with a weak D call TRBD2 (6 bases). Looked up from germline, CDR1 is MDHEN and CDR2 is SYDVKM. V was cut by 2 bases and J by 2 bases, with 13 bases left in between. The CDR3 has 15 amino acids. The full variable domain, rest sourced from reference TRBV28 and TRBJ2-7, is DVKVTQSSRYLVKRTGEKVFLECVQDMDHENMFWYRQDPGLGLRLIYFSYDVKMKEKGDIPEGYSVSREKKERFSLILESASTNQTSMYLCASSLPREPTYEQYFGPGTRLTVT.

CDR3 DNA sequence: TGTGCCAGCAGTGGGGGACAGGGACGTTCCTACGAGCAGTACTTC. Residues: CASSGGQGRSYEQYF. V and J are TRBV6-1 and TRBJ2-7; TRBD1 matches at 9 bases. In germline, CDR1 is MNHNS, CDR2 SASEGT. Trimming removed 4 bases from V and 1 base from J; junction bases left unmatched: 5. The CDR3 is 15 amino acids.

The CDR3 DNA sequence: TGCAGTGCTATCCCGGATGAAAAACTGTTTTTT. Amino acid sequence: CSAIPDEKLFF. The genes are TRBV20-1 and TRBJ1-4; D call uncertain. CDR3 size: 11 residues. Germline V gene sequence: CDR1 DFQATT, CDR2 SNEGSKA (reference sequence). V lost 4 bases and J 6 bases, leaving 6 bases between the germline ends.

This rearrangement joins TRBV7-7 to TRBJ1-1, with unresolved D. This CDR3 is 12 amino acids long. Germline V gene data show CDR1 as SSHAT and CDR2 as FNYEAQ (reference sequence). V was trimmed by 1 base and J by 4 bases, leaving 4 bases between them. CDR3 in DNA: TGTGCCAGCAGCTTAGACTTCACTGAAGCTTTCTTT. Its translation is CASSLDFTEAFF.

The genes are TRBV7-2 and TRBJ1-1; no clear D. The CDR3 extends over 15 amino acids. V lost 1 base to trimming and J lost 1 base, with 10 bases between them. Germline-derived CDR1 and CDR2 are SGHTA and FQGNSA. Here the CDR3 reads CASSLEREANTEAFF. The CDR3 DNA follows: TGTGCCAGCAGCTTAGAGAGGGAGGCGAACACTGAAGCTTTCTTT.